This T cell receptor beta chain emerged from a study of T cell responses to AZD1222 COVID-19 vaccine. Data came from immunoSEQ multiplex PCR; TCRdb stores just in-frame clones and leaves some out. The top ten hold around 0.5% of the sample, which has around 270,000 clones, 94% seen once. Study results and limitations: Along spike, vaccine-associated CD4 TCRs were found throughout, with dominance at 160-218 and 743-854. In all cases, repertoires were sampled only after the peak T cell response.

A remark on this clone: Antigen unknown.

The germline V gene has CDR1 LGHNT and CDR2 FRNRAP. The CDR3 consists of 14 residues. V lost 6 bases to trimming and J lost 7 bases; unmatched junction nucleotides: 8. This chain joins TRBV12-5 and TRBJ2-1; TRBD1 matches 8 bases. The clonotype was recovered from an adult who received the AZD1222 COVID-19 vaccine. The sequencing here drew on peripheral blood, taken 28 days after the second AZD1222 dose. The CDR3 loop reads CASGPSTGENEQFF. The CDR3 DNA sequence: TGTGCTAGTGGACCATCGACAGGGGAGAATGAGCAGTTCTTC.